This T cell receptor beta chain was recorded in a study of shared clonotypes between healthy human individuals. Study as a whole: Donor composition was a couple of women and three men, aged 18 to 49.

Per germline, CDR1 KGHSH and CDR2 LQKENI. The V segment lost 6 bases and the J segment 2 bases; nucleotides outside the gene matches: 7. The CDR3 runs to 15 residues. Healthy adults negative for HIV, lacking recent acute infections or vaccinations, served as donors. From CD4+ cells came CD45RA+ naive and CD45RA-negative memory subsets. The data were produced by immunoSEQ multiplex PCR, yet TCRdb's version contains in-frame clones alone and is incomplete. The sample lists some 900,000 clones, over 60% occurring once. The sample comprised memory CD4+ T cells sorted from blood. The sample's subset: CD45RA-negative fraction. This chain joins TRBV18 and TRBJ1-1; 9 nucleotides agree with TRBD1. The receptor was derived from a man younger than 35 in good health. CDR3 in DNA: TGTGCCAGCTCCCCCATACAGGGGGCTAACACTGAAGCTTTCTTT. It encodes CASSPIQGANTEAFF. Combining the CDR3 with reference TRBV18 and TRBJ1-1 gives the whole variable domain NAGVMQNPRHLVRRRGQEARLRCSPMKGHSHVYWYRQLPEEGLKFMVYLQKENIIDESGMPKERFSAEFPKEGPSILRIQQVVRGDSAAYFCASSPIQGANTEAFFGQGTRLTVV.